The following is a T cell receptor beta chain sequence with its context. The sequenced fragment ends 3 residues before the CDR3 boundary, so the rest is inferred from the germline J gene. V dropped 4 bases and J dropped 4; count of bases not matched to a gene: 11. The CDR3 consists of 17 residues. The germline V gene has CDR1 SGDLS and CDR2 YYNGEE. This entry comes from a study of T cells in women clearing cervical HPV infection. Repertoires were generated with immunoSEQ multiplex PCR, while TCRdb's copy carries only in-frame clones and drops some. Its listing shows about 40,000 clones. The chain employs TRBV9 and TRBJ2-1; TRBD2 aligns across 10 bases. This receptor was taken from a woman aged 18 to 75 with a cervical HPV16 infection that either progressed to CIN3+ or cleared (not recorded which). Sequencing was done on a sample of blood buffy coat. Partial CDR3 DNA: TGTGCCAGCAGCCCGACTAGCGGGCCGCAGGCATACAATGAG. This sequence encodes CASSPTSGPQAYNE. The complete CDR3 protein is CASSPTSGPQAYNEQFF.